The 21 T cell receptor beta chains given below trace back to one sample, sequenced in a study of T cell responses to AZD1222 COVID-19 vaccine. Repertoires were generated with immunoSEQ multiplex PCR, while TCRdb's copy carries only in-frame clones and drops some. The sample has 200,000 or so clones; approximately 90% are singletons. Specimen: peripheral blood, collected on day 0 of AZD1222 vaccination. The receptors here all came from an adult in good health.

The CDR3 sequence is CASSIDAGLQTGNQPQHF. CDR3 in DNA: TGTGCCAGTAGTATAGATGCGGGACTGCAAACGGGCAATCAGCCCCAGCATTTT. This chain connects TRBV19 to TRBJ1-5; D possibly corresponds to TRBD1 (5 bases). CDR1 is LNHDA and CDR2 is SQIVND in the germline V gene (reference sequence). The CDR3 has 18 amino acids. Deletions cut 0 bases from V and 2 bases from J, with 17 bases between. The variable domain in full, completed from reference TRBV19 and TRBJ1-5, reads DGGITQSPKYLFRKEGQNVTLSCEQNLNHDAMYWYRQDPGQGLRLIYYSQIVNDFQKGDIAEGYSVSREKKESFPLTVTSAQKNPTAFYLCASSIDAGLQTGNQPQHFGDGTRLSIL.

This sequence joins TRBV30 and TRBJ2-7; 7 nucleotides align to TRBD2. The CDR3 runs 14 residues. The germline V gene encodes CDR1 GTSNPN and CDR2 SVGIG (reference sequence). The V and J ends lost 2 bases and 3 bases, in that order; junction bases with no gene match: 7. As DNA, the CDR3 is TGTGCCTGGAGTAGCGGGGCCGGAGACTACGAGCAGTACTTC. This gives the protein CAWSSGAGDYEQYF. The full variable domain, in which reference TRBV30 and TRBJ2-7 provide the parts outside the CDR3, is SQTIHQWPATLVQPVGSPLSLECTVEGTSNPNLYWYRQAAGRGLQLLFYSVGIGQISSEVPQNLSASRPQDRQFILSSKKLLLSDSGFYLCAWSSGAGDYEQYFGPGTRLTVT.

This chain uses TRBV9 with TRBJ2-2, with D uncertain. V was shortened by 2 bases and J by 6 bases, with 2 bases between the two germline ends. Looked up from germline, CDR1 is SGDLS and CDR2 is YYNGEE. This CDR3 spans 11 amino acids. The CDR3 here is CASSVSGELFF. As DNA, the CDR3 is TGTGCCAGCAGCGTTTCCGGGGAGCTGTTTTTT. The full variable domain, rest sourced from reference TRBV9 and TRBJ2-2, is DSGVTQTPKHLITATGQRVTLRCSPRSGDLSVYWYQQSLDQGLQFLIQYYNGEERAKGNILERFSAQQFPDLHSELNLSSLELGDSALYFCASSVSGELFFGEGSRLTVL.

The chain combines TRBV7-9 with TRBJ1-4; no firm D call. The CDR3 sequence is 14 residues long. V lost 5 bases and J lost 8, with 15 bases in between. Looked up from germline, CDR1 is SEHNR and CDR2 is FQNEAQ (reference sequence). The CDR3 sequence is CASSPPSGGEKLFF. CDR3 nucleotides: TGTGCCAGCAGCCCACCCTCGGGCGGAGAAAAACTGTTTTTT. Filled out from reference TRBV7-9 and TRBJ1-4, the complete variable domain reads DTGVSQNPRHKITKRGQNVTFRCDPISEHNRLYWYRQTLGQGPEFLTYFQNEAQLEKSRLLSDRFSAERPKGSFSTLEIQRTEQGDSAMYLCASSPPSGGEKLFFGSGTQLSVL.

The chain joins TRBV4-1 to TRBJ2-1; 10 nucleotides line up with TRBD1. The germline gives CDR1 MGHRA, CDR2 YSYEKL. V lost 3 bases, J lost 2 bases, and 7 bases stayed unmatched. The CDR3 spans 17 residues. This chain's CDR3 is CASSQRADRGPYNEQFF. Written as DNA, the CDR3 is TGCGCCAGCAGCCAGCGCGCAGACAGGGGGCCCTACAATGAGCAGTTCTTC.

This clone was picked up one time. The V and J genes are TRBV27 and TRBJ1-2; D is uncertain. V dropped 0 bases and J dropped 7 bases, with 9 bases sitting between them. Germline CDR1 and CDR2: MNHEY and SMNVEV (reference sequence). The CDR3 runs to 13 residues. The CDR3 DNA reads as TGTGCCAGCAGTTTATCCGGACGGGGTGGCTACACCTTC. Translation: CASSLSGRGGYTF.

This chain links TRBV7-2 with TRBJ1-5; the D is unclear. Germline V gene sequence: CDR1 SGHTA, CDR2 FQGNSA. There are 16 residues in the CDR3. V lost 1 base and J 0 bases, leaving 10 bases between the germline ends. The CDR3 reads CASSLGGGYSNQPQHF. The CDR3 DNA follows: TGTGCCAGCAGCTTAGGGGGAGGGTATAGCAATCAGCCCCAGCATTTT.

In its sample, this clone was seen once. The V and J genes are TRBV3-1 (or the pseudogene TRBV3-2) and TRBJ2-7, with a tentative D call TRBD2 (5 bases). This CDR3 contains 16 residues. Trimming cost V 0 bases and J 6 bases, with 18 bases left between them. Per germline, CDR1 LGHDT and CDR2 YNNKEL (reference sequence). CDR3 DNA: TGTGCCAGCAGCCAAGACAGGAGGTTGGGTGGTCGCGAGCAGTACTTC. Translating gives CASSQDRRLGGREQYF.

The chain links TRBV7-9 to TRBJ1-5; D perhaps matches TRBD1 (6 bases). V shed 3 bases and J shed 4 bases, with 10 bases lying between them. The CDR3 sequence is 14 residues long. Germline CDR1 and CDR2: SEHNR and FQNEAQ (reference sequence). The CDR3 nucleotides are TGTGCCAGCAGCTTCGGGCAGGGGAATCAGCCCCAGCATTTT. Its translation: CASSFGQGNQPQHF.

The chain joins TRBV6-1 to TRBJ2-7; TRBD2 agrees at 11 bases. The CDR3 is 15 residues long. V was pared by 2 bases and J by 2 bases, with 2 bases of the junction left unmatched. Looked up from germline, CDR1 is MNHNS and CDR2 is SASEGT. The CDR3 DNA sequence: TGTGCCAGCAGTGAAAGACTAGCGGGGCCCTACGAGCAGTACTTC. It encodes CASSERLAGPYEQYF.

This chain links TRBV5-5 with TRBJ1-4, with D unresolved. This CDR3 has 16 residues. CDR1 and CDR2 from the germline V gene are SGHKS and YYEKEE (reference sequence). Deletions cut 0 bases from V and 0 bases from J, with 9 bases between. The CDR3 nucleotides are TGTGCCAGCAGCTTGGGAACAGCTGCAACTAATGAAAAACTGTTTTTT. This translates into CASSLGTAATNEKLFF.

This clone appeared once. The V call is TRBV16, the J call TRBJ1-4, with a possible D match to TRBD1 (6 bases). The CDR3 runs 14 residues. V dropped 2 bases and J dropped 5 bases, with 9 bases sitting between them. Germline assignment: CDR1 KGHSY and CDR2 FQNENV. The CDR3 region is CASSQRDKNEKLFF. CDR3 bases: TGTGCCAGCAGCCAACGGGACAAGAATGAAAAACTGTTTTTT.

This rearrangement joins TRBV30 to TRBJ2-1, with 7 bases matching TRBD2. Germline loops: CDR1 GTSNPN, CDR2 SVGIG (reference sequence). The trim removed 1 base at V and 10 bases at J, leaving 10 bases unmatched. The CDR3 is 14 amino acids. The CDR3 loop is CAWSALDRGGEQFF. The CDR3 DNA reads TGTGCCTGGAGTGCCCTTGATCGGGGAGGGGAGCAGTTCTTC. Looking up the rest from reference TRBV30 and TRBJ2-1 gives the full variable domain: SQTIHQWPATLVQPVGSPLSLECTVEGTSNPNLYWYRQAAGRGLQLLFYSVGIGQISSEVPQNLSASRPQDRQFILSSKKLLLSDSGFYLCAWSALDRGGEQFFGPGTRLTVL.

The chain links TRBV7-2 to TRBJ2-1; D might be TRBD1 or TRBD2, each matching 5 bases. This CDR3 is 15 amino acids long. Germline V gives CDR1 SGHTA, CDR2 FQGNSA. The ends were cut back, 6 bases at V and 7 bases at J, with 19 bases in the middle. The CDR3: CASSLTGTEINEQFF. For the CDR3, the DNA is TGTGCCAGCAGTCTTACCGGGACGGAGATTAATGAGCAGTTCTTC.

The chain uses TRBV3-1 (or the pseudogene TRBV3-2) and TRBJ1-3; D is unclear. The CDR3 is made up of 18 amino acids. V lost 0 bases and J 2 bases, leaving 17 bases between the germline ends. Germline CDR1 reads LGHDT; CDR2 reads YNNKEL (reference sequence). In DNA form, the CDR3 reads TGTGCCAGCAGCCAAGATAGGTTTTACGGGGTGACTGGAAACACCATATATTTT. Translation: CASSQDRFYGVTGNTIYF.

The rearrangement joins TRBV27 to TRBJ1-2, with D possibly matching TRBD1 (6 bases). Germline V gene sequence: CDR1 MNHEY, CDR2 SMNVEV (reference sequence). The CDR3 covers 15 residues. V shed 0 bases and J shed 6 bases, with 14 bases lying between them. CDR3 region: CASSLSRQVTHGYTF. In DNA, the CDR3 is TGTGCCAGCAGTTTATCGAGACAGGTTACGCATGGCTACACCTTC.

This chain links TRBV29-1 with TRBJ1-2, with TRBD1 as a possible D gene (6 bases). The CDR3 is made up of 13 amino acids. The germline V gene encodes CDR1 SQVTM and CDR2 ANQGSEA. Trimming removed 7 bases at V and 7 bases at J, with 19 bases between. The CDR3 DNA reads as TGCAGCGCGGAACATAGGGGGGAGTTTGGCTACACCTTC. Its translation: CSAEHRGEFGYTF. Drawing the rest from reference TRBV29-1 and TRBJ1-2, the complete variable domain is SAVISQKPSRDICQRGTSLTIQCQVDSQVTMMFWYRQQPGQSLTLIATANQGSEATYESGFVIDKFPISRPNLTFSTLTVSNMSPEDSSIYLCSAEHRGEFGYTFGSGTRLTVV.

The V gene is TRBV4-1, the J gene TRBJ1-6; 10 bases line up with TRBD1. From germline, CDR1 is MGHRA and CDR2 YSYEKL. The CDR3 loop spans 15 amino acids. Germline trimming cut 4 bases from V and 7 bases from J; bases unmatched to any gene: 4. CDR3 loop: CASSPGQGPNSPLHF. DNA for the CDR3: TGCGCCAGCAGCCCGGGACAGGGGCCAAATTCACCCCTCCACTTT.

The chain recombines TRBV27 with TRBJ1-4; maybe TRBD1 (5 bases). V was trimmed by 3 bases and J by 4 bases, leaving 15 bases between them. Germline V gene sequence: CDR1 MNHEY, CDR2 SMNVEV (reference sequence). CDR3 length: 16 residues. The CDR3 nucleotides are TGTGCCAGCAGTTTTTCCTCGGCGGGGGGTAATGAAAAACTGTTTTTT. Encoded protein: CASSFSSAGGNEKLFF. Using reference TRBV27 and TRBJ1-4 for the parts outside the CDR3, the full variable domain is EAQVTQNPRYLITVTGKKLTVTCSQNMNHEYMSWYRQDPGLGLRQIYYSMNVEVTDKGDVPEGYKVSRKEKRNFPLILESPSPNQTSLYFCASSFSSAGGNEKLFFGSGTQLSVL.

The CDR3 loop is CASSMIGGPRYGYTF. In nucleotides, the CDR3 is TGTGCCAGTAGTATGATCGGGGGGCCGCGCTATGGCTACACCTTC. This chain joins TRBV19 and TRBJ1-2; D is possibly TRBD1 (6 bases). Deletions cut 3 bases from V and 4 bases from J, with 15 bases between. CDR1 and CDR2 from the germline V gene are LNHDA and SQIVND (reference sequence). The CDR3 length is 15 residues. Full variable domain (rest looked up from reference TRBV19 and TRBJ1-2): DGGITQSPKYLFRKEGQNVTLSCEQNLNHDAMYWYRQDPGQGLRLIYYSQIVNDFQKGDIAEGYSVSREKKESFPLTVTSAQKNPTAFYLCASSMIGGPRYGYTFGSGTRLTVV.

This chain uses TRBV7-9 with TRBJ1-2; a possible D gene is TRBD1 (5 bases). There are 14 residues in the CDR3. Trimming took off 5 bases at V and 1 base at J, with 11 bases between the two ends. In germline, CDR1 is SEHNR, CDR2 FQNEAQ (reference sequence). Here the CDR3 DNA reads TGTGCCAGCAGCCATCGGGGGGTTAACTATGGCTACACCTTC. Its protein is CASSHRGVNYGYTF.